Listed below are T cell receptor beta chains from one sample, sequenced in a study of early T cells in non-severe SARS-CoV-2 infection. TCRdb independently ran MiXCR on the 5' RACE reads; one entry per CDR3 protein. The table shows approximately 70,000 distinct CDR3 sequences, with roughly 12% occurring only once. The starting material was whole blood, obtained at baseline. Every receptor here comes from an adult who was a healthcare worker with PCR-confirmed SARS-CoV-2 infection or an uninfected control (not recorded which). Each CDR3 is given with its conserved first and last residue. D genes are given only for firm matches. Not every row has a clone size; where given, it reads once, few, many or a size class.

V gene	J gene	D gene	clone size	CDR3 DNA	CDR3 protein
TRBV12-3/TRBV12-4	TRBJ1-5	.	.	TGTGCCAGCAGTTTGGCTGAGAATCAGCCCCAGCATTTT	CASSLAENQPQHF
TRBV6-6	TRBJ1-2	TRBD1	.	TGTGCCAGCAGAACTGGACAGGGGGCCAATCAAGGCTATGGCTACACCTTC	CASRTGQGANQGYGYTF
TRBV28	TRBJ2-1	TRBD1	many	TGTGCCAGCAGCTCCCCCGAGGGGGCAGAACCCTACAATGAGCAGTTCTTC	CASSSPEGAEPYNEQFF
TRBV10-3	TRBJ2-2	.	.	TGTGCCATCAGCGGGGCCGGGGAGCTGTTTTTT	CAISGAGELFF
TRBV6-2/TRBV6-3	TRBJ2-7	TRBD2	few	TGTGCCAGCAGGAAGAGCGGGGGGGCTCGCGAGCAGTACTTC	CASRKSGGAREQYF
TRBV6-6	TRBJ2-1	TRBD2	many	TGTGCCAGCAGTCAGCGACATAGCGGGGGTTCCTACAATGAGCAGTTCTTC	CASSQRHSGGSYNEQFF
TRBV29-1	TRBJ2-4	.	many	TGCAGCGTTGATGGAGGGGGCGAGTCCAAAAACATTCAGTACTTC	CSVDGGGESKNIQYF
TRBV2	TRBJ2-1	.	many	TGTGCCAGCAGTGAAGCTCGGAACACAGGGTTTGAGCAGTTCTTC	CASSEARNTGFEQFF
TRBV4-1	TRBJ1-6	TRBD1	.	TGCGCCAGCAGGGAGACAGGGAGGAATAATTCACCCCTCCATTTT	CASRETGRNNSPLHF
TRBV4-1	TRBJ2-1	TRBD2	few	TGCGCCAGCAGCCGCGGGACTAGCGGAAACAATGAGCAGTTCTTC	CASSRGTSGNNEQFF
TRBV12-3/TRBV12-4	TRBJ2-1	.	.	TGTGCCAGCAGTTTGACTAAAGCTGAGCAGTTCTTC	CASSLTKAEQFF
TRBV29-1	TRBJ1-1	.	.	TGCAGCGCCTCAGGATTCATGAACACTGAAGTTTTCTTT	CSASGFMNTEVFF
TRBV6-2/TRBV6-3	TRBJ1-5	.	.	TGTGCCAGCAGTTACCAGCCGGGCGGCAATCAGCCCCAGCATTTT	CASSYQPGGNQPQHF
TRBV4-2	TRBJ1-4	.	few	TGTGCCAGCAGCCCCCACGCAACTAATGAAAAACTGTTTTTT	CASSPHATNEKLFF
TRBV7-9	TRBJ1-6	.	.	TGTGCCAGCAGCTTCGGGGATCTAAATCGGGCACCCCTCCACTTT	CASSFGDLNRAPLHF
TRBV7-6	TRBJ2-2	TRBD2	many	TGTGCCAGCAGCTTCTATGGACTAGCGGGGGGATCGAACACCGGGGAGCTGTTTTTT	CASSFYGLAGGSNTGELFF
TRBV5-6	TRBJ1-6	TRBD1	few	TGTGCCAGCAGCTTCACAGGGGAATGGAATTCACCCCTCCACTTT	CASSFTGEWNSPLHF
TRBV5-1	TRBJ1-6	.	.	TGCGCCAGCAGCTTAACAGGTTATAATTCACCCCTCCACTTT	CASSLTGYNSPLHF
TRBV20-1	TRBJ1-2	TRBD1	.	TGCAGGCCAGGGGGGGACTATGGCTACACCTTC	CRPGGDYGYTF
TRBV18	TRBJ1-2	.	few	TGTGCCAGCTCACCTTCCGGGACGGAGTATGGCTACACCTTC	CASSPSGTEYGYTF
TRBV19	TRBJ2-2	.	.	TGTGCCAGTAGCAGGACTACAGGGTCCGGGACCGGGGAGCTGTTTTTT	CASSRTTGSGTGELFF
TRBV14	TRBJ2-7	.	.	TGTGCCAGCAGCTCTACAGGGTGGGTCCACGAGCAGTACTTC	CASSSTGWVHEQYF
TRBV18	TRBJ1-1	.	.	TGTGCCAGCTCACCTGGGACATCGGGTTTGACTGAAGCTTTCTTT	CASSPGTSGLTEAFF
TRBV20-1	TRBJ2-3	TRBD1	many	TGCAGTGCTACTACAGGGGCAGATACGCAGTATTTT	CSATTGADTQYF
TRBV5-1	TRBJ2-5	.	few	TGCGCCAGCAGCCCTGCTCAAGAGACCCAGTACTTC	CASSPAQETQYF
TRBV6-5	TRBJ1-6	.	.	TGTGCCAGCAGTTACTTTGGTCCCGCAGTGACAAATTCACCCCTCCACTTT	CASSYFGPAVTNSPLHF
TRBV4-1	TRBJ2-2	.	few	TGCGCCAGCAGCCGCCAACAGGTGACAGTAAACACCGGGGAGCTGTTTTTT	CASSRQQVTVNTGELFF
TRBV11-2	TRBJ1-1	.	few	TGTGCCAGCAGCTTAGCCGGCGTTGAAGCTTTCTTT	CASSLAGVEAFF
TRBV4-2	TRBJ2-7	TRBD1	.	TGTGCCAGCAGCCAGCGAGGGACAGGGAATCATTACGAGCAGTACTTC	CASSQRGTGNHYEQYF
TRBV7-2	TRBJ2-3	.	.	TGTGCCAGCAGCTTAGGTCCAGGAGATACGCAGTATTTT	CASSLGPGDTQYF
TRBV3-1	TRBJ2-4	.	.	TGTGCCAGCAGCCAGACCACCGGGACGGAAAACATTCAGTACTTC	CASSQTTGTENIQYF
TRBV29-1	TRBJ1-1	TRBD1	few	TGCAGCGTAAAAACCGACAGGGCCTTGAACACTGAAGCTTTCTTT	CSVKTDRALNTEAFF
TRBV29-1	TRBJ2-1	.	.	TGCAGCGTCCCCTTCGGGGCAACCTACAATGAGCAGTTCTTC	CSVPFGATYNEQFF
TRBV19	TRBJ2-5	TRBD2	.	TGTGCCAGTGGGACTAGGCGAGAGACCCAGTACTTC	CASGTRRETQYF
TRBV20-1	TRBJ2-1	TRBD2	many	TGCAGTGCTACTGTCGGGAGCGGGGGGGCCTACAATGAGCAGTTCTTC	CSATVGSGGAYNEQFF
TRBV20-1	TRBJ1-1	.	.	TGCAGTAAATCTAGGGATTTGTGGGAAGCTTTCTTT	CSKSRDLWEAFF
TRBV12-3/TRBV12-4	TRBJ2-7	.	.	TGTGCCAGCAGTTTCCGGACCGGAACCTACGAGCAGTACTTC	CASSFRTGTYEQYF
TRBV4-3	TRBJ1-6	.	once	TGCGCCAGCAGTCTCGGTTTCGCGGAGGGAGACGGTTCACCCCTCCACTTT	CASSLGFAEGDGSPLHF
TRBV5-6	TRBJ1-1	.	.	TGTGCCAGCAGCTATAGTAAGACTGAAGCTTTCTTT	CASSYSKTEAFF
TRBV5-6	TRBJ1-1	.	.	TGTGCCAGCAGCCCGGCAGGTAGGAGCAACACTGAAGCTTTCTTT	CASSPAGRSNTEAFF
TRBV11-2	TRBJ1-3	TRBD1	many	TGTGCCAGCAGCTCCCGGGACAGGGGAGACACCATATATTTT	CASSSRDRGDTIYF
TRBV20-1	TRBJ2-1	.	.	TGCAGTGCTCAATCCGGACCGGGTGAGCAGTTCTTC	CSAQSGPGEQFF
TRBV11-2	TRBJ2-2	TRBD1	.	TGTGCCAGCAGCCCAAGGACAGGGGCGAACACCGGGGAGCTGTTTTTT	CASSPRTGANTGELFF